This T cell receptor (beta chain) came from a study of PD-1 blockade in classical Hodgkin lymphoma. Whole-study findings and limits: Newly diagnosed patients reportedly trailed healthy donors in baseline TCR diversity. In CD4+ cells, TCR diversity went up significantly by C4D1, but in CD8+ cells it did not.

Following autologous stem cell transplantation, relapse occurred in every patient, and exposure to brentuximab vedotin varied. Method: immunoSEQ multiplex PCR; TCRdb's copy keeps in-frame clones and lacks some. The table shows roughly 34,000 clones, with over 65% occurring only once. In the case of this clone: The antigen is undetermined.

The starting material was peripheral blood mononuclear cells (PBMCs), obtained before the second cycle of nivolumab. This receptor was obtained from a human donor with classical Hodgkin lymphoma.

As DNA, the CDR3 is TGCGCCAGCAGCCAAGGGGGACAGCTCTGGGCCAACGTCCTGACTTTC. Amino acid sequence: CASSQGGQLWANVLTF. The rearrangement links TRBV4-1 to TRBJ2-6; 7 nucleotides align to TRBD1. The CDR3 runs to 16 residues. J gave up 5 bases and V 1 base, and 5 bases lay outside the gene matches. Germline CDR1 is MGHRA and CDR2 is YSYEKL.